This is a list of T cell receptor beta chains from one sample in a study of blood T cell repertoires in COVID-19. Profiled with immunoSEQ multiplex PCR; TCRdb holds only in-frame clones, not every one. The profile covers some 25,000 clones, with nearly 90% appearing a single time and approximately 9.8% taken by the ten largest. What was sequenced was peripheral blood. These receptors originate from a man aged 70 or older with acute or convalescent COVID-19. CDR3s include the opening cysteine and the closing phenylalanine or tryptophan. The D gene is left open where the match is weak. Where a row states a size, it is once, few, many or the class of an expanded clone; other rows omit it.

CDR3	DNA	V	J	size	D
CASSFDRGQETQYF	TGTGCCAGCAGCTTTGATAGGGGCCAAGAGACCCAGTACTTC	TRBV7-2	TRBJ2-5	-	-
CASSFRTGGYSPLHF	TGTGCCAGCAGCTTTCGGACAGGGGGCTATTCACCCCTCCACTTT	TRBV7-2	TRBJ1-6	-	TRBD1
CASSPRDRGYTGELFF	TGTGCCAGCAGCCCTCGGGACAGGGGTTACACCGGGGAGCTGTTTTTT	TRBV5-4	TRBJ2-2	-	TRBD1
CASSLYGQGNYGYTF	TGTGCCAGCAGTTTGTATGGACAGGGAAACTATGGCTACACCTTC	TRBV28	TRBJ1-2	-	TRBD1
CASTPTGGVTEAFF	TGTGCCAGCACCCCGACAGGGGGGGTCACTGAAGCTTTCTTT	TRBV3-1/TRBV3-2	TRBJ1-1	once	TRBD1
CASSEVRGNYNEQFF	TGTGCCAGCAGTGAAGTGCGGGGGAACTACAATGAGCAGTTCTTC	TRBV2	TRBJ2-1	-	TRBD2
CASSLLAGGNTGELFF	TGTGCCAGCAGCTTATTAGCGGGAGGGAACACCGGGGAGCTGTTTTTT	TRBV11-3	TRBJ2-2	-	TRBD2
CASSPRQANSGNTIYF	TGTGCCAGCTCACCACGGCAGGCGAACTCTGGAAACACCATATATTTT	TRBV18	TRBJ1-3	-	-
CASSLFDIEGKPQHF	TGTGCCAGCAGTTTGTTTGACATCGAAGGTAAGCCCCAGCATTTT	TRBV28	TRBJ1-5	-	-
CASSPDRDGEAFF	TGTGCCAGCTCCCCTGACAGGGACGGTGAAGCTTTCTTT	TRBV18	TRBJ1-1	-	TRBD1
CASRPTGGGNIQYF	TGTGCCAGCAGACCGACAGGGGGCGGAAACATTCAGTACTTC	TRBV6-6	TRBJ2-4	-	TRBD1
CASSSAAGSGTQYF	TGTGCCAGCTCAAGTGCGGCTGGATCGGGGACCCAGTACTTC	TRBV18	TRBJ2-5	once	-
CASSAGTSGRARTGELFF	TGTGCCAGCAGCGCCGGGACTAGCGGGAGGGCTAGGACCGGGGAGCTGTTTTTT	TRBV5-6	TRBJ2-2	-	TRBD2
CASSSGGEGNYEQYF	TGTGCCAGCAGTAGCGGAGGGGAGGGAAACTACGAGCAGTACTTC	TRBV6-5	TRBJ2-7	-	TRBD2
CASSLRRFYLDTQYF	TGTGCCAGCAGTTTGAGGAGGTTCTACCTAGATACGCAGTATTTT	TRBV28	TRBJ2-3	-	-
CASSLLGDRQYRVDTQYF	TGCGCCAGCAGCTTGCTTGGGGACAGGCAATATAGGGTAGATACGCAGTATTTT	TRBV5-1	TRBJ2-3	-	TRBD1
CATSDELADSYNEQFF	TGTGCCACCAGTGACGAACTAGCGGACTCCTACAATGAGCAGTTCTTC	TRBV24-1	TRBJ2-1	once	TRBD2
CASSRHEQAGASDGYTF	TGTGCCAGCAGCCGGCACGAGCAAGCGGGGGCCTCGGATGGCTACACCTTC	TRBV4-2	TRBJ1-2	large	-
CASFERGLRVTQYF	TGTGCCAGCTTCGAACGGGGACTACGGGTGACCCAGTACTTC	TRBV6-5	TRBJ2-5	-	TRBD2
CASRAGGAQWGETQYF	TGTGCCAGCAGAGCCGGGGGGGCCCAGTGGGGCGAGACCCAGTACTTC	TRBV5-4	TRBJ2-5	once	TRBD2
CASSITGGRNNEQFF	TGTGCCAGTAGTATCACGGGGGGGCGCAACAATGAGCAGTTCTTC	TRBV19	TRBJ2-1	-	TRBD2
CATNGGRRNEQFF	TGTGCAACCAACGGGGGGCGACGAAATGAGCAGTTCTTC	TRBV5-4	TRBJ2-1	once	-
CASSLTAGNYGYTF	TGTGCCAGCAGCTTGACGGCAGGGAACTATGGCTACACCTTC	TRBV7-3	TRBJ1-2	-	-
CSASSQGGNTEAFF	TGCAGTGCTAGTTCGCAGGGAGGGAACACTGAAGCTTTCTTT	TRBV20-1	TRBJ1-1	-	-
CASSWDRGPDEQFF	TGTGCCAGCAGCTGGGACAGGGGGCCGGATGAGCAGTTCTTC	TRBV5-4	TRBJ2-1	-	TRBD1
CASSTSGQGSYGYTF	TGTGCCAGCTCAACCTCGGGACAGGGCAGCTATGGCTACACCTTC	TRBV18	TRBJ1-2	-	TRBD1
CAIRGTSGIVAGTDTQYF	TGTGCCATCAGGGGGACTAGCGGGATTGTCGCTGGCACAGATACGCAGTATTTT	TRBV10-3	TRBJ2-3	-	TRBD2
CASSLPGGAFYGYTF	TGTGCCAGCAGCTTACCGGGGGGCGCCTTTTATGGCTACACCTTC	TRBV7-2	TRBJ1-2	-	-
CASRRQGASETQYF	TGTGCCAGCAGAAGACAGGGGGCTTCGGAGACCCAGTACTTC	TRBV5-4	TRBJ2-5	-	TRBD1
CASSQGGQGEQFF	TGTGCCAGCAGCCAAGGAGGACAGGGGGAGCAGTTCTTC	TRBV3-1/TRBV3-2	TRBJ2-1	-	TRBD1
CASSPNTYNSPLHF	TGTGCCAGCAGTCCGAACACCTATAATTCACCCCTCCACTTT	TRBV27	TRBJ1-6	-	-
CASSPRSVLYEQYF	TGTGCCAGCTCACCACGCAGCGTACTCTACGAGCAGTACTTC	TRBV18	TRBJ2-7	-	-
CASSRDHRDNQPQHF	TGTGCCAGCAGTCGAGACCACAGGGACAATCAGCCCCAGCATTTT	TRBV28	TRBJ1-5	-	-
CASSLDPAGGLLPEAFF	TGTGCCAGCAGCTTAGATCCGGCGGGGGGGCTACTCCCTGAAGCTTTCTTT	TRBV7-6	TRBJ1-1	-	-
CASSTSRQDYGYTF	TGTGCCAGCTCAACCAGCCGACAGGACTATGGCTACACCTTC	TRBV18	TRBJ1-2	-	-
CASSLLAGTSTDTQYF	TGTGCCAGCAGTCTCTTAGCGGGGACTAGCACAGATACGCAGTATTTT	TRBV5-5	TRBJ2-3	-	TRBD2
CASSESRAGGPREQFF	TGCGCCAGCAGTGAGTCGAGGGCGGGGGGGCCACGGGAGCAGTTCTTC	TRBV10-1	TRBJ2-1	-	TRBD2
CANRPAARTGELFF	TGTGCCAACCGACCGGCGGCCCGAACCGGGGAGCTGTTTTTT	TRBV2	TRBJ2-2	-	-
CASSDGGVSYEQYF	TGTGCCAGCAGTGACGGCGGGGTTTCCTACGAGCAGTACTTC	TRBV6-1	TRBJ2-7	once	-
CASSVGGRRSYNEQFF	TGTGCCAGCAGCGTAGGGGGGCGTCGCTCCTACAATGAGCAGTTCTTC	TRBV9	TRBJ2-1	-	-
CASSPPYAGVGETQYF	TGTGCCAGCTCACCACCTTACGCGGGAGTTGGGGAGACCCAGTACTTC	TRBV18	TRBJ2-5	few	TRBD2
CASSLTSGEAGELFF	TGTGCCAGCAGTCTGACTAGCGGGGAGGCCGGGGAGCTGTTTTTT	TRBV28	TRBJ2-2	once	TRBD2
CASNAWRLFLGTDNEKLFF	TGCGCCAGCAACGCTTGGCGGCTTTTTTTGGGGACAGATAATGAAAAACTGTTTTTT	TRBV5-1	TRBJ1-4	-	TRBD1
CAWSGSGAGGYTF	TGTGCCTGGAGTGGGAGCGGAGCGGGCGGCTACACCTTC	TRBV30	TRBJ1-2	few	-
CASSTGTSGTGELFF	TGTGCCAGCAGCACCGGGACTAGCGGCACCGGGGAGCTGTTTTTT	TRBV5-4	TRBJ2-2	-	TRBD2
CASSVDRGLNSPLHF	TGTGCCAGTAGTGTCGACAGGGGTCTAAATTCACCCCTCCACTTT	TRBV19	TRBJ1-6	-	TRBD1
CASSLEGRGAFF	TGTGCCAGCAGCTTGGAGGGGCGGGGGGCTTTCTTT	TRBV5-6	TRBJ1-1	-	-
CASSFSGGTQPQHF	TGTGCCAGCAGCTTCTCGGGGGGGACTCAGCCCCAGCATTTT	TRBV7-8	TRBJ1-5	once	-
CASTEQGRTDTQYF	TGTGCCAGCACCGAACAGGGGCGCACAGATACGCAGTATTTT	TRBV28	TRBJ2-3	-	TRBD1